Listed here are 30 T cell receptor beta chains from one sample, sequenced in a study of blood T cell repertoires in COVID-19. TCRdb's table, derived via immunoSEQ multiplex PCR, lists solely in-frame clones and lacks some. The sample consists of about 330,000 clones, around 87% of them appearing once. Material: PBMCs or T cells enriched from blood (not recorded which). These receptors all stem from a woman aged 25 to 39 who had recovered from COVID-19.

The chain has TRBV27 and TRBJ2-1, with D possibly being TRBD2 (6 bases). V lost 7 bases and J 7 bases, leaving 14 bases between the germline ends. This CDR3 comprises 13 residues. Germline V CDR1 and CDR2: MNHEY, SMNVEV (reference sequence). The CDR3 DNA reads TGTGCCAGCAACCCTGCGGCGGGGAATGAGCAGTTCTTC. This codes for CASNPAAGNEQFF.

For the CDR3, the DNA is TGTGCCAGCAGTGACACCGCCCAGGGAGGGTGGAATGGCTACACCTTC. Its protein is CASSDTAQGGWNGYTF. The chain has TRBV6-4 and TRBJ1-2; weak D call: TRBD1 (5 bases). This CDR3 region has 16 residues. The germline V gene has CDR1 MRHNA and CDR2 SNTAGT. Between the trimmed V and J ends, which lost 2 bases and 6 bases, there was a span of 19 bases.

The V call is TRBV15, the J call TRBJ2-3, with D perhaps matching TRBD1 (5 bases). V was shortened by 4 bases and J by 1 base, with 15 bases between the two germline ends. The CDR3 covers 16 residues. Germline CDR1 is LNHNV and CDR2 is YYDKDF (reference sequence). The CDR3 DNA follows: TGTGCCACCAGCAAGGGCCCAGGGTCAGGCACAGATACGCAGTATTTT. Its protein is CATSKGPGSGTDTQYF.

The J gene is TRBJ1-1, the V gene TRBV7-2; the D gene is possibly TRBD1 (6 bases). This CDR3 contains 13 residues. V lost 8 bases to trimming and J lost 3 bases, with 13 bases between them. Per the germline V gene, CDR1 is SGHTA and CDR2 is FQGNSA. CDR3 in amino acids: CASCQGPHTEAFF. CDR3 in DNA: TGTGCCAGCTGCCAGGGGCCTCACACTGAAGCTTTCTTT.

The chain employs TRBV27 and TRBJ1-2; tentative D call: TRBD1 (6 bases). V shed 7 bases and J shed 4 bases, with 19 bases lying between them. Germline V gene data show CDR1 as MNHEY and CDR2 as SMNVEV (reference sequence). CDR3 size: 15 residues. Written as DNA, the CDR3 is TGTGCCAGCACCAGGCGTCAGGGGACGACCTATGGCTACACCTTC. Protein sequence: CASTRRQGTTYGYTF.

V and J are TRBV5-1 and TRBJ1-2; the match to TRBD1 covers 10 bases. Trimming took 2 bases from V and 2 from J; bases not matched to a gene: 6. This CDR3 region has 16 residues. The germline gives CDR1 SGHRS, CDR2 YFSETQ. The CDR3 sequence is CASSLMPGQGNYGYTF. CDR3 DNA sequence: TGCGCCAGCAGCTTAATGCCGGGACAGGGGAACTATGGCTACACCTTC.

The chain links TRBV11-2 to TRBJ1-2; TRBD1 aligns across 8 bases. The CDR3 runs 13 residues. V dropped 4 bases and J dropped 8; count of bases not matched to a gene: 6. Germline V gives CDR1 SGHAT, CDR2 FQNNGV. This chain's CDR3 is CASSSDRGDGYTF. The CDR3 bases are TGTGCCAGCAGCTCCGACAGGGGTGACGGCTACACCTTC.

The V call is TRBV4-2, the J call TRBJ2-7, with 10 bases identical to TRBD1. The CDR3 has 15 residues. The junction had 6 bases not matched to a gene; V was cut back by 3 bases and J by 4 bases. Germline V lookup: CDR1 LGHNA, CDR2 YNFKEQ. In DNA form, the CDR3 reads TGTGCCAGCAGCCACCTCGGGGACAGGGGATACGAGCAGTACTTC. Translation: CASSHLGDRGYEQYF.

The chain has TRBV5-1 and TRBJ2-5, with D possibly being TRBD1 (7 bases). Germline CDR1 and CDR2: SGHRS and YFSETQ. V lost 4 bases to trimming and J lost 8 bases, with 33 bases between them. The CDR3 runs 19 residues. The CDR3 region is CASSVRDSAERAAGGTQYF. The CDR3 DNA follows: TGCGCCAGCAGCGTCCGGGACAGTGCAGAGAGGGCAGCCGGGGGAACCCAGTACTTC.

This clone was seen just once. V usage is TRBV28 and J usage is TRBJ1-5, with 7 bases that match TRBD1. This CDR3 has 17 amino acids. Germline V gives CDR1 MDHEN, CDR2 SYDVKM. The ends lost 4 bases at V and 0 bases at J; junction bases unmatched: 9. The DNA of the CDR3 is TGTGCCAGCAGTTGGGACAGACTATTCTATAGCAATCAGCCCCAGCATTTT. It encodes CASSWDRLFYSNQPQHF.

V is TRBV5-1 and J is TRBJ1-1; 7 bases agree with TRBD1. This CDR3 contains 15 residues. J was trimmed by 4 bases and V by 3 bases; bases with no gene match: 9. Germline V gene lookup returns CDR1 SGHRS and CDR2 YFSETQ. The DNA of the CDR3 is TGCGCCAGCAGCTCGACAGGGTTGGGGGGCACTGAAGCTTTCTTT. This encodes CASSSTGLGGTEAFF.

The CDR3 DNA reads as TGCGCCAGCAGCCCGGGACATACTGACTCTGGAAACACCATATATTTT. Its protein product is CASSPGHTDSGNTIYF. The gene calls are TRBV5-1 and TRBJ1-3, with D possibly matching TRBD1 (6 bases). The germline V and J ends were trimmed by 4 bases and 0 bases, with 14 bases remaining between them. Germline V gene data show CDR1 as SGHRS and CDR2 as YFSETQ. CDR3 length equals 16 residues.

The rearrangement links TRBV12-3 or TRBV12-4 to TRBJ2-5, with TRBD2 matching over 7 bases. The CDR3 is made up of 13 amino acids. V lost 3 bases, J lost 4 bases, and 2 bases stayed unmatched. The CDR3 loop reads CASSFSGLETQYF. The CDR3 region has the DNA TGTGCCAGCAGTTTTAGCGGGCTAGAGACCCAGTACTTC.

This chain connects TRBV11-2 to TRBJ1-5; a weak D match, TRBD1 (5 bases). CDR1 and CDR2 (germline): SGHAT, FQNNGV. V was pared by 1 base and J by 1 base, with 11 bases between. CDR3 size: 16 residues. This chain's CDR3 is CASSLGNRLSNQPQHF. In DNA, the CDR3 is TGTGCCAGCAGCTTAGGTAACAGGTTAAGCAATCAGCCCCAGCATTTT.

V is TRBV5-1 and J is TRBJ1-4; 9 bases fit TRBD1. Germline trimming cut 4 bases from V and 8 bases from J; bases unmatched to any gene: 9. CDR3 size: 15 residues. Germline V gives CDR1 SGHRS, CDR2 YFSETQ. As DNA, the CDR3 is TGCGCCAGCAGCGGAACAGGGGGCGAGGGGGAAAAACTGTTTTTT. This sequence encodes CASSGTGGEGEKLFF.

This clone was counted between two and nine times. This rearrangement joins TRBV20-1 to TRBJ1-4; D gene unclear. Per germline, CDR1 DFQATT and CDR2 SNEGSKA (reference sequence). With 3 bases removed from V and 8 bases from J, the gap between germline ends came to 4 bases. CDR3 length: 10 residues. The CDR3 protein is CSARTEKLFF. As DNA, the CDR3 is TGCAGTGCTAGGACAGAAAAACTGTTTTTT.

The genes are TRBV6-2 or TRBV6-3 and TRBJ2-7; the D gene is possibly TRBD2 (6 bases). The germline V and J ends were trimmed by 2 bases and 1 base, with 6 bases remaining between them. The germline V gene encodes CDR1 MNHEY and CDR2 SVGEGT. The CDR3 spans 13 residues. For the CDR3, the DNA is TGTGCCAGCAGTTACGCGGGGTCCTACGAGCAGTACTTC. The encoded protein is CASSYAGSYEQYF.

The chain recombines TRBV5-4 with TRBJ2-3; 7 nucleotides line up with TRBD1. With 4 bases clipped from V and 4 bases from J, the junction kept 15 bases outside the gene matches. The CDR3 sequence is 17 residues long. The germline V gene has CDR1 SGHNT and CDR2 YYREEE (reference sequence). The CDR3 DNA sequence: TGTGCCAGCAGCCAACCCGATCGGACAGGTAAATCAGATACGCAGTATTTT. This gives the protein CASSQPDRTGKSDTQYF.

The chain uses TRBV19 and TRBJ1-1; D remains unclear. This CDR3 has 14 amino acids. The germline gives CDR1 LNHDA, CDR2 SQIVND (reference sequence). V was cut by 3 bases and J by 1 base, with 9 bases left in between. CDR3 nucleotides: TGTGCCAGTAGTATCGGGATCGAGAACACTGAAGCTTTCTTT. Its protein is CASSIGIENTEAFF.

The chain links TRBV19 to TRBJ1-2; 7 bases match TRBD1. V dropped 3 bases and J dropped 6; count of bases not matched to a gene: 13. This CDR3 has 16 amino acids. Germline loops: CDR1 LNHDA, CDR2 SQIVND (reference sequence). CDR3 protein: CASSMRGTATPHGYTF. The CDR3 bases are TGTGCCAGTAGTATGAGAGGGACAGCTACTCCCCATGGCTACACCTTC. The full variable domain, with the rest looked up from reference TRBV19 and TRBJ1-2, is DGGITQSPKYLFRKEGQNVTLSCEQNLNHDAMYWYRQDPGQGLRLIYYSQIVNDFQKGDIAEGYSVSREKKESFPLTVTSAQKNPTAFYLCASSMRGTATPHGYTFGSGTRLTVV.

CDR3: CASSLARAGVSQETQYF. CDR3 bases: TGTGCCAGCAGCTTAGCGCGGGCAGGGGTCTCCCAAGAGACCCAGTACTTC. V and J are TRBV7-6 and TRBJ2-5, with D perhaps matching TRBD1 (6 bases). The CDR3 runs to 17 residues. Germline lookup yields CDR1 SGHVS and CDR2 FNYEAQ. Trimming removed 0 bases at V and 1 base at J, with 15 bases between.

This chain uses TRBV11-2 with TRBJ2-1; 12 bases map to TRBD1. V gave up 7 bases and J gave up 6 bases; unmatched junction bases: 10. Germline CDR1 SGHAT, CDR2 FQNNGV. The CDR3 is 16 amino acids. The CDR3 sequence is CASTSRAGQGANEQFF. In DNA form, the CDR3 reads TGTGCCAGCACATCCAGAGCGGGACAGGGGGCCAATGAGCAGTTCTTC.

V and J are TRBV7-9 and TRBJ1-3, with 8 bases identical to TRBD1. CDR1 SEHNR and CDR2 FQNEAQ come from the germline V gene (reference sequence). The CDR3 consists of 15 residues. Losses at the gene ends were 5 bases for V and 0 bases for J; bases not matched to a gene: 3. DNA of the CDR3: TGTGCCAGCAGCGACAGGGGAGACTCTGGAAACACCATATATTTT. Amino acid sequence: CASSDRGDSGNTIYF.

This chain connects TRBV9 to TRBJ1-2; tentative D call: TRBD1 (6 bases). V gave up 4 bases and J gave up 1 base, with 14 bases separating them. Germline lookup yields CDR1 SGDLS and CDR2 YYNGEE. The CDR3 totals 15 residues. This CDR3 reads CASSPGGQINYGYTF. The CDR3 coding sequence is TGTGCCAGCAGCCCAGGAGGACAGATTAACTATGGCTACACCTTC.

This clone came up once. J is TRBJ2-1 and V is TRBV29-1; 9 nucleotides line up with TRBD2. This CDR3 is built from 15 residues. V lost 4 bases, J lost 8 bases, and 12 bases stayed unmatched. Germline V gene lookup returns CDR1 SQVTM and CDR2 ANQGSEA. This CDR3 reads CSVVSGGIRMDEQFF. The DNA of the CDR3 is TGCAGCGTTGTAAGCGGGGGGATTAGGATGGATGAGCAGTTCTTC.

J is TRBJ1-2 and V is TRBV6-7; TRBD1 might be the D (5 bases). TRBV6-7 is designated an ORF whose function remains uncertain. The CDR3 consists of 15 residues. Deletions cut 4 bases from V and 10 bases from J, with 22 bases between. The CDR3 nucleotides read TGTGCCAGCAGTTCCCCGACGAGGGGAGGGAGAGACTACACCTTC. Encoded protein: CASSSPTRGGRDYTF.

The V and J genes are TRBV29-1 and TRBJ1-4; D might be TRBD1 (5 bases). V was trimmed by 6 bases and J by 4 bases, leaving 12 bases between them. Germline values: CDR1 SQVTM, CDR2 ANQGSEA. The CDR3 has 13 amino acids. The CDR3 loop is CSVRDWGNEKLFF. Written as DNA, the CDR3 is TGCAGCGTCCGGGACTGGGGTAATGAAAAACTGTTTTTT.

The genes are TRBV6-5 and TRBJ2-5, with D possibly being TRBD1 (6 bases). Germline V gene lookup returns CDR1 MNHEY and CDR2 SVGAGI. V lost 7 bases and J lost 5, with 14 bases in between. The CDR3 length is 13 residues. The DNA of the CDR3 is TGTGCCAGCACCCCCTTGAGGGGGGAGACCCAGTACTTC. Encoded protein: CASTPLRGETQYF.

The chain combines TRBV6-5 with TRBJ2-5; 7 positions agree with TRBD1. Losses at the gene ends were 5 bases for V and 2 bases for J; bases not matched to a gene: 5. The CDR3 contains 14 residues. Germline CDR1 reads MNHEY; CDR2 reads SVGAGI. The CDR3 DNA is TGTGCCAGCAGTCTCCCGACAGGGCAAGAGACCCAGTACTTC. This translates into CASSLPTGQETQYF.

The chain combines TRBV30 with TRBJ1-3, with D tentatively TRBD1 (5 bases). Trimming took 2 bases from V and 4 from J, leaving 9 bases between them. Germline values: CDR1 GTSNPN, CDR2 SVGIG (reference sequence). This CDR3 is built from 13 residues. The CDR3 nucleotides are TGTGCCTGGAGTTATAAGGGGGGAAACACCATATATTTT. This gives the protein CAWSYKGGNTIYF.